The clone carrying this TCR beta chain was seen at least ten times. The sample originates from a study of blood T cells in healthy people across ages. A sample-barcoded 5' primer and a J-beta primer mix were used in a second PCR of roughly 7 to 11 cycles. TCRdb re-called the 5' RACE reads through MiXCR, storing one row per CDR3 protein. The table includes hundreds of thousands of distinct CDR3 sequences, 45% to 60% detected once. The source is a woman over 75 in good health. Specimen: blood.

CDR3 sequence: CASRELAGSHNEQFF. DNA for the CDR3: TGTGCCAGCAGAGAACTAGCGGGGAGTCACAATGAGCAGTTCTTC. The chain has TRBV12-3 or TRBV12-4 and TRBJ2-1; TRBD2 matches 10 bases. V gave up 6 bases and J gave up 5 bases; unmatched junction bases: 7. This CDR3 contains 15 residues.